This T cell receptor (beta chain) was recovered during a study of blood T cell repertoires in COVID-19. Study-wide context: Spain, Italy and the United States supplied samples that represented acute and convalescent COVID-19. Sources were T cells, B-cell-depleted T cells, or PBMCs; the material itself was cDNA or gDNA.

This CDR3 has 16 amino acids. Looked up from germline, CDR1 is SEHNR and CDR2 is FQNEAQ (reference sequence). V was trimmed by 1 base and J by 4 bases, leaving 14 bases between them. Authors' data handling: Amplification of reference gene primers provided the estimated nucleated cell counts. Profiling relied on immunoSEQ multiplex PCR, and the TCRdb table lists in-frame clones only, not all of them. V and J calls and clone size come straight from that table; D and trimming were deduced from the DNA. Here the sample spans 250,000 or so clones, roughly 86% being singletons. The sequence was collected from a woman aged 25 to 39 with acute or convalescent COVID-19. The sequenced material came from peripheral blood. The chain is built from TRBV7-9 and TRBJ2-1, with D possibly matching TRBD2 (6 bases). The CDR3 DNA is TGTGCCAGCAGCTTAGTTGGGAGGACTGGATACAATGAGCAGTTCTTC. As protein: CASSLVGRTGYNEQFF.